This TCR beta chain was retrieved from a study of T cells after yellow fever vaccination. Study results and limitations: The secondary response was weaker but peaked faster, day 5 versus 15. In post-booster samples, most primary-vaccination clones reappeared (about 95% CD4, around 87% CD8).

This clonotype has just a few counts. The antigen remains undetermined. The CDR3 length is 13 residues. Trimming removed 1 base at V and 1 base at J, with 4 bases between. The germline V gene has CDR1 MGHDK and CDR2 SYGVNS. TCRdb reprocessed the 5' RACE reads with MiXCR, giving one entry per CDR3 protein. The sample yields about 320,000 distinct CDR3 sequences, approximately 4.3% seen once. The clonotype was recovered from a man aged 18 to 30 who received the YFV17D yellow fever vaccine. The specimen was PBMCs, collected 15 days after the yellow fever booster vaccination. The chain is built from TRBV25-1 and TRBJ1-2; D uncertain. The CDR3 DNA reads TGTGCCAGCAGTGAATTTGATAACTATGGCTACACCTTC. This codes for CASSEFDNYGYTF.